A single T cell receptor (beta chain) is shown here with its context. This sample is part of a study of blood T cell repertoires in COVID-19. Study-wide context: T cells, B-cell-depleted T cells, or PBMCs supplied cDNA or gDNA.

In the original workflow: By means of reference gene primer amplification, nucleated cell counts were estimated. The table came from immunoSEQ multiplex PCR; TCRdb's copy has only in-frame clones and leaves some out. V, J and clone size were drawn from that table, and D and trimming were deduced from the DNA. The sample carries 410,000 or so clones, 70% to 90% recorded once. Seattle researchers signed up patients amid active infection and tracked them longitudinally. The V and J ends lost 2 bases and 4 bases respectively, with 12 bases between them. The CDR3 is 14 amino acids. The V gene's germline CDR1 is SGHDT and CDR2 YYEEEE.

Sequencing was done on a sample of peripheral blood. V gene TRBV5-6 combines with J gene TRBJ1-2; a weak D match, TRBD1 (5 bases). This receptor was taken from a woman aged 40 to 50 with COVID-19, enrolled during active disease. The CDR3 loop is CASSFQGGLYGYTF. As DNA, the CDR3 is TGTGCCAGCAGCTTCCAGGGAGGTCTCTATGGCTACACCTTC.